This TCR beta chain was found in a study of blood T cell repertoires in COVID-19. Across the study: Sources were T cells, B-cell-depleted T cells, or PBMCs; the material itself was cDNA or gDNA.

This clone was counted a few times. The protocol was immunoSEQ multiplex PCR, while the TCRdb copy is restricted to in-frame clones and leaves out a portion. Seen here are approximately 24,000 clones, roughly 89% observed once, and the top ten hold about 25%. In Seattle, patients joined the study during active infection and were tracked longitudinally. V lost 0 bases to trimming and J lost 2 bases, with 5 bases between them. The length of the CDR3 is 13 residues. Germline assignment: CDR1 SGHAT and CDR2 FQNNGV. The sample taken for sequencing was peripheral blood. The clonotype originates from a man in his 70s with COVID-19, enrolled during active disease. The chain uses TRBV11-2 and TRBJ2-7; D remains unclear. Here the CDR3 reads CASSLDAAYEQYF. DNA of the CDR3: TGTGCCAGCAGCTTAGACGCGGCCTACGAGCAGTACTTC. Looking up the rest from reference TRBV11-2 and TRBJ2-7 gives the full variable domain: EAGVAQSPRYKIIEKRQSVAFWCNPISGHATLYWYQQILGQGPKLLIQFQNNGVVDDSQLPKDRFSAERLKGVDSTLKIQPAKLEDSAVYLCASSLDAAYEQYFGPGTRLTVT.